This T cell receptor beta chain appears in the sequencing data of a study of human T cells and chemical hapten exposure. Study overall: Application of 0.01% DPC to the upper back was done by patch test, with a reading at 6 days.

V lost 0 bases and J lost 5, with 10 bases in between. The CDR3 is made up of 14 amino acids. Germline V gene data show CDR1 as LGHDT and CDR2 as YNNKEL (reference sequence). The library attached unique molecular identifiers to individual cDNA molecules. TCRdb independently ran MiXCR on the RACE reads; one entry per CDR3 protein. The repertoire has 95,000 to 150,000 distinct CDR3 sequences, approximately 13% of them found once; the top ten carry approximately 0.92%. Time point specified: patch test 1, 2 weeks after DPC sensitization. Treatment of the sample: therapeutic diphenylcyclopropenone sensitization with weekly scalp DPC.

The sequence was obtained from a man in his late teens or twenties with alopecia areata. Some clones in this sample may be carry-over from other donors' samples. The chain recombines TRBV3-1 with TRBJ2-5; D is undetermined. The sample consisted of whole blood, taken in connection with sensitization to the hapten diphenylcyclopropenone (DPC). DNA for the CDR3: TGTGCCAGCAGCCAAGATGGGCGTCGGGAGACCCAGTACTTC. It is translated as CASSQDGRRETQYF.